This TCR beta chain was sequenced for a study of blood T cells in healthy people across ages. General study points: Diversity estimated from one million T cells was considered an underestimate. A roughly linear age-dependent decrease characterized TCR beta diversity per million T cells.

For this clonotype: Its antigen is unknown.

With a J-beta primer mix and a sample-barcoded 5' primer, a second PCR ran roughly 7 to 11 cycles. Every cDNA molecule carried a tag from a template-switch adaptor bearing 12 random nucleotides. TCRdb re-derived calls from the 5' RACE reads in MiXCR, one entry per CDR3 protein. This sample has about 1.4 million distinct CDR3 sequences, with around 55% found just once. Every sample had a minimum of 6.5 million PBMCs isolated. The clonotype comes from a man between 18 and 29 years old in good health. Material: blood.

The CDR3 nucleotides are TGTGCCAGCAGCCAGGGGAACCGACAGGGGAGTGAAGCTTTCTTT. It encodes CASSQGNRQGSEAFF. V gene TRBV13 combines with J gene TRBJ1-1, with TRBD1 matching 8 bases. The CDR3 runs to 15 residues. Germline CDR1 is PRHDT and CDR2 is FYEKMQ (reference sequence). Trimming took 5 bases from V and 7 from J; bases not matched to a gene: 12.